The present T cell receptor beta chain was sequenced within a study of blood T cell repertoires in COVID-19. Method: immunoSEQ multiplex PCR; TCRdb's copy keeps in-frame clones and lacks some. The sample has approximately 180,000 clones; approximately 85% are singletons. This CDR3 has 14 residues. Trimming took 2 bases from V and 9 from J; bases not matched to a gene: 2. The V gene's germline CDR1 is SNHLY and CDR2 FYNNEI. This clone appeared a few times. The sequenced sample consisted of peripheral blood. The V and J genes are TRBV2 and TRBJ1-6; TRBD1 matches 9 bases. The clonotype originates from a man aged 60-69 years with acute or convalescent COVID-19. CDR3 residues: CASSETGGLSPLHF. The CDR3 nucleotides are TGTGCCAGCAGTGAAACAGGGGGCCTTTCACCCCTCCACTTT.